The 21 T cell receptor beta chains listed next were all sequenced from one sample in a study of cytomegalovirus exposure and HLA in healthy donors (dated by TCRdb to about 2017). Receptor libraries were prepared by the immunoSEQ multiplex PCR assay. For the multiplex PCR, a mixture combining 60 forward primers for TCR Vbeta segments and 13 reverse primers for TCR Jbeta segments was used. Sourced from immuneACCESS, this table was stored by TCRdb with only in-frame sequences that have V and J called. A share of the clones is absent; for the studies checked, an unresolved V gene accounts for under half, and the remainder has no known explanation. In this sample the table shows roughly 200,000 clones, around 79% of which occur a single time. Clones ranked in the top ten supply around 0.52% of the sample. Material for sequencing was PBMCs. The receptors stem from a woman between 50 and 59 years old in good health and CMV-seronegative.

The J gene is TRBJ1-2, the V gene TRBV10-3, with TRBD1 identical over 8 bases. The V segment lost 9 bases and the J segment 1 base; nucleotides outside the gene matches: 4. CDR1 ENHRY and CDR2 SYGVKD come from the germline V gene. The CDR3 runs to 13 residues. The CDR3 region has the DNA TGTGCCATATCGGGACAGGATAACTATGGCTACACCTTC. It is translated as CAISGQDNYGYTF.

The V call is TRBV5-1, the J call TRBJ2-7; 8 bases are a match to TRBD1. This CDR3 spans 14 amino acids. Germline CDR1 reads SGHRS; CDR2 reads YFSETQ. V lost 4 bases and J lost 0; bases outside the gene matches: 3. CDR3 nucleotide sequence: TGCGCCAGCAGCCCCGACAGGGGCTCCTACGAGCAGTACTTC. It is translated as CASSPDRGSYEQYF.

The chain combines TRBV4-1 with TRBJ2-3; possibly TRBD2 for D (5 bases). The CDR3 has 12 amino acids. The germline CDR1 and CDR2 sequences are MGHRA and YSYEKL. Trimming shortened V by 5 bases and J by 4 bases, and 7 bases separated the two germline ends. The CDR3 DNA sequence: TGCGCCAGCAGCACAGCGGCAGATACGCAGTATTTT. This encodes CASSTAADTQYF.

The CDR3 DNA is TGTGCCAGCAGCTTAGCCCGGGACAATGAGCAGTTCTTC. Its protein product is CASSLARDNEQFF. The V call is TRBV7-8, the J call TRBJ2-1; no definite D call. The CDR3 is 13 residues long. V was trimmed by 0 bases and J by 5 bases, leaving 5 bases between them. Germline V lookup: CDR1 SGHVS, CDR2 FQNEAQ.

The J gene is TRBJ1-5, the V gene TRBV28; D not resolved. The V gene's germline CDR1 is MDHEN and CDR2 SYDVKM. CDR3 size: 12 residues. Trimming cost V 8 bases and J 4 bases, with 9 bases left between them. CDR3 DNA: TGTGCCAGCGGTCCTCGGAATCAGCCCCAGCATTTT. It specifies CASGPRNQPQHF.

This clone has only one observation. V and J are TRBV7-9 and TRBJ2-3, with TRBD2 matching 14 bases. The CDR3 loop spans 16 amino acids. Germline loops: CDR1 SEHNR, CDR2 FQNEAQ (reference sequence). The V gene end was trimmed by 5 bases and the J gene end by 5 bases; junction bases not matched to a gene: 6. The CDR3 DNA reads as TGTGCCAGCAGCACTGGACTAGCGGGAGGAGGAGATACGCAGTATTTT. Translating gives CASSTGLAGGGDTQYF.

This clone was seen only a few times. The gene calls are TRBV5-1 and TRBJ2-5; perhaps TRBD2 as D (6 bases). The ends were cut back, 4 bases at V and 5 bases at J, with 12 bases in the middle. Germline CDR1 and CDR2: SGHRS and YFSETQ. The CDR3 has 13 residues. CDR3 region: CASSHPGGETQYF. The CDR3 DNA sequence: TGCGCCAGCAGCCACCCTGGGGGGGAGACCCAGTACTTC. Using reference TRBV5-1 and TRBJ2-5 for the parts outside the CDR3, the full variable domain is KAGVTQTPRYLIKTRGQQVTLSCSPISGHRSVSWYQQTPGQGLQFLFEYFSETQRNKGNFPGRFSGRQFSNSRSEMNVSTLELGDSALYLCASSHPGGETQYFGPGTRLLVL.

For the CDR3, the DNA is TGTGCCAGCAGTGCGGACAGGGTGTCTGGAAACACCATATATTTT. It is translated as CASSADRVSGNTIYF. The chain recombines TRBV25-1 with TRBJ1-3, with 8 bases matching TRBD1. This CDR3 is 15 amino acids long. Germline V CDR1 and CDR2: MGHDK, SYGVNS. J lost 1 base, V lost 4 bases, and 3 bases had no gene match.

A word on this clone: The junction departs from germline at one end; a sequencing error may be responsible. The chain recombines TRBV9 with TRBJ2-3; 7 bases map to TRBD1. The CDR3 has 16 residues. Germline V gives CDR1 SGDLS, CDR2 YYNGEE. The CDR3: CATSRHRQGSTDTQYF. CDR3 nucleotides: TGTGCCACCAGCCGCCACAGACAGGGTAGCACAGATACGCAGTATTTT.

V is TRBV15 and J is TRBJ2-7; the D gene is possibly TRBD2 (5 bases). CDR1 LNHNV and CDR2 YYDKDF come from the germline V gene (reference sequence). Trimming shortened V by 0 bases and J by 3 bases, and 12 bases separated the two germline ends. There are 15 residues in the CDR3. CDR3 nucleotide sequence: TGTGCCACCAGCAGAGAGGGGAGCCAAGGCTACGAGCAGTACTTC. Protein: CATSREGSQGYEQYF.

The chain uses TRBV7-9 and TRBJ2-5, with 8 bases identical to TRBD1. The CDR3 consists of 14 residues. Germline V gene sequence: CDR1 SEHNR, CDR2 FQNEAQ (reference sequence). Trimming at V came to 7 bases and at J to 5 bases, leaving 9 bases not matched to a gene. Written as DNA, the CDR3 is TGTGCCAGCACCCCGACAGGGGTGGGCGAGACCCAGTACTTC. This codes for CASTPTGVGETQYF. Full variable domain (missing parts from reference TRBV7-9 and TRBJ2-5): DTGVSQNPRHKITKRGQNVTFRCDPISEHNRLYWYRQTLGQGPEFLTYFQNEAQLEKSRLLSDRFSAERPKGSFSTLEIQRTEQGDSAMYLCASTPTGVGETQYFGPGTRLLVL.

This clone was detected only once. This sequence joins TRBV21-1 and TRBJ1-1. TRBV21-1 counts as a pseudogene. The CDR3 is made up of 11 amino acids. The CDR3 nucleotides are TGTGCCCTCGCTGAGGCAGCCGAAGCTTTCTTT. Translated, it gives CALAEAAEAFF.

V and J are TRBV7-8 and TRBJ1-5; TRBD1 matches 7 bases. This CDR3 is built from 17 residues. V lost 1 base and J lost 0; bases outside the gene matches: 6. CDR1 and CDR2 (germline): SGHVS, FQNEAQ. In DNA, the CDR3 is TGTGCCAGCAGCTTAGTCGGGACAGTTTATAGCAATCAGCCCCAGCATTTT. As protein: CASSLVGTVYSNQPQHF. Full variable domain (remainder filled in from reference TRBV7-8 and TRBJ1-5): GAGVSQSPRYKVAKRGQDVALRCDPISGHVSLFWYQQALGQGPEFLTYFQNEAQLDKSGLPSDRFFAERPEGSVSTLKIQRTQQEDSAVYLCASSLVGTVYSNQPQHFGDGTRLSIL.

The chain is built from TRBV6-6 and TRBJ2-7; weak D call: TRBD1 (5 bases). V gave up 10 bases and J gave up 6 bases, with 13 bases separating them. Germline CDR1 is MNHNY and CDR2 is SVGAGI (reference sequence). The CDR3 contains 11 residues. The CDR3, as DNA: TGTGCCACCACGACAGCGAGCGAGCAGTACTTC. Protein sequence: CATTTASEQYF.

This clone has only one observation. The rearrangement uses TRBV5-6 and TRBJ1-5; D unclear. V lost 4 bases, J lost 9 bases, and 20 bases lay in between. Germline V gene data show CDR1 as SGHDT and CDR2 as YYEEEE. The CDR3 consists of 15 residues. The CDR3, as DNA: TGTGCCAGCAGCCAGTCCGGGAGTCGGGGTGGGCCCCAGCATTTT. Translating gives CASSQSGSRGGPQHF.

The chain employs TRBV2 and TRBJ2-7; 11 nucleotides match TRBD1. With V trimmed by 8 bases and J by 5 bases, 14 bases remained unmatched. Germline V CDR1 and CDR2: SNHLY, FYNNEI. The CDR3 sequence is 16 residues long. CDR3 region: CASVFPWTGGVDEQYF. The CDR3 DNA is TGTGCCAGCGTATTCCCGTGGACAGGGGGCGTCGACGAGCAGTACTTC.

This clone occurred once. The rearrangement joins TRBV5-1 to TRBJ2-1; TRBD2 aligns across 9 bases. This CDR3 has 14 residues. The V segment lost 2 bases and the J segment 9 bases; nucleotides outside the gene matches: 6. From germline, CDR1 is SGHRS and CDR2 YFSETQ. CDR3 region: CASSFGAGGLEQFF. CDR3 DNA: TGCGCCAGCAGCTTCGGGGCGGGAGGGCTTGAGCAGTTCTTC.

V is TRBV2 and J is TRBJ2-7; D remains unclear. CDR3 length: 14 residues. V lost 1 base, J lost 2 bases, and 9 bases lay in between. Germline V gene sequence: CDR1 SNHLY, CDR2 FYNNEI. The DNA of the CDR3 is TGTGCCAGCAGTGAAGGTCCTGGCACCTACGAGCAGTACTTC. Protein: CASSEGPGTYEQYF. The full variable domain, its missing parts supplied by reference TRBV2 and TRBJ2-7, is EPEVTQTPSHQVTQMGQEVILRCVPISNHLYFYWYRQILGQKVEFLVSFYNNEISEKSEIFDDQFSVERPDGSNFTLKIRSTKLEDSAMYFCASSEGPGTYEQYFGPGTRLTVT.

A note on this clone: The sample contains more than one DNA sequence encoding this CDR3. V and J are TRBV28 and TRBJ1-2; D gene uncertain. V lost 5 bases and J 5 bases, leaving 9 bases between the germline ends. The CDR3 length is 12 residues. Germline V gene data show CDR1 as MDHEN and CDR2 as SYDVKM. This CDR3 is CASSLRGYGYTF. In DNA, the CDR3 is TGTGCCAGCAGTCTACGGGGATATGGCTACACCTTC.

V gene TRBV2 combines with J gene TRBJ2-1, with 11 nucleotides matching TRBD2. This CDR3 has 15 residues. Germline assignment: CDR1 SNHLY and CDR2 FYNNEI. V dropped 7 bases and J dropped 5; count of bases not matched to a gene: 7. CDR3 protein: CASTLLSGGDNEQFF. In nucleotides, the CDR3 is TGTGCCAGCACCTTGCTTAGCGGGGGGGACAATGAGCAGTTCTTC.

The chain is built from TRBV28 and TRBJ1-1, with 9 bases fitting TRBD1. Trimming at V came to 7 bases and at J to 1 base, leaving 4 bases not matched to a gene. This CDR3 spans 14 amino acids. CDR1 and CDR2 (germline): MDHEN, SYDVKM. The CDR3 sequence is CASTEGQGNTEAFF. DNA of the CDR3: TGTGCCAGCACCGAGGGACAGGGGAACACTGAAGCTTTCTTT.